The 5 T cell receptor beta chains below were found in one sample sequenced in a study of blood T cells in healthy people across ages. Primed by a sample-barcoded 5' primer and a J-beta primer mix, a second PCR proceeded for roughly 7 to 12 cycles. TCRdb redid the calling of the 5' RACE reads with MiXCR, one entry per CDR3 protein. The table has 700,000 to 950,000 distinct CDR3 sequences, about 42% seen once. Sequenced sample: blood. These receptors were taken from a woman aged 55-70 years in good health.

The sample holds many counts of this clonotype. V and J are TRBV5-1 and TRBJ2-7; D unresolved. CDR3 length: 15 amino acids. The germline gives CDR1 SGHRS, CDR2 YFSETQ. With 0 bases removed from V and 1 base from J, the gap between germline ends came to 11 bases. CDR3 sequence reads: CASSLGRQLSYEQYF. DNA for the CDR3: TGCGCCAGCAGCTTGGGGCGACAACTTTCCTACGAGCAGTACTTC.

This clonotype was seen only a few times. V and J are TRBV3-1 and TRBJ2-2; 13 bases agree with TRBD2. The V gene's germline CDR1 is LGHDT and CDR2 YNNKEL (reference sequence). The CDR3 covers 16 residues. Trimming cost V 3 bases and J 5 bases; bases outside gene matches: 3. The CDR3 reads CASSHGTSGETGELFF. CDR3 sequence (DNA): TGTGCCAGCAGCCACGGGACTAGCGGGGAGACCGGGGAGCTGTTTTTT.

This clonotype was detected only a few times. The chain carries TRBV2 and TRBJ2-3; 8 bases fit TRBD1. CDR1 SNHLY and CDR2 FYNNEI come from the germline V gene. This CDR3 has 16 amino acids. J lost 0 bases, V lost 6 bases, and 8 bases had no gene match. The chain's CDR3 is CASRETGVLSTDTQYF. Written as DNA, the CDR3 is TGTGCCAGCAGGGAGACAGGGGTCCTTAGCACAGATACGCAGTATTTT.

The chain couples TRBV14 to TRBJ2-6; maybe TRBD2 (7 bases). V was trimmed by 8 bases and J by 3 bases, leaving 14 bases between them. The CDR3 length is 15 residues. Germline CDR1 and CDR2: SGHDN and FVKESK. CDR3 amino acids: CASDGGGVGANVLTF. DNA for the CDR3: TGTGCCAGCGACGGAGGGGGGGTTGGGGCCAACGTCCTGACTTTC.

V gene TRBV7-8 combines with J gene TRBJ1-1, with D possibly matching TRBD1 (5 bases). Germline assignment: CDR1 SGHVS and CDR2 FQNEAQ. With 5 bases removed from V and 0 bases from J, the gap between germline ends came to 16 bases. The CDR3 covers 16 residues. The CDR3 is CASSPDRGRLNTEAFF. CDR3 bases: TGTGCCAGCAGCCCCGATAGGGGAAGGCTGAACACTGAAGCTTTCTTT.